This TCR beta chain was sequenced for a study of shared clonotypes between healthy human individuals (TCRdb year 2020). Turning to the overall study: The cohort included three men and two women between 18 and 49 years of age. For each donor, three plates each were used for CD4 naive and CD4 memory, two plates were used for CD8 naive, and one plate was used for CD8 memory. To estimate repertoire size and how much clonotypes are shared between individuals, the study performed deep sequencing of blood TCR repertoires from roughly five healthy adults. To increase sequencing depth and limit assay-specific biases, different laboratories used diverse techniques to prepare libraries and sequence TCR repertoires. Per donor, leukapheresis produced somewhere between about 0.85 and 9.5 billion PBMCs.

Summary of the overall study and its limitations: Sharing across a few donors was observed for 4.5% to 6.5% of naive CD4, 3% to 3.5% of naive CD8, 2% to 2.5% of memory CD4, and over 0.3% of memory CD8 clonotypes. Sampling was restricted to blood, and TCR repertoires in tissue are likely to differ from TCR repertoires in blood. The small number of donors limited the genetic and exposure-history diversity represented. Larger estimated clonotype richness was generally found for naive subsets than for memory subsets. Compared with non-shared clonotypes, clonotypes shared by all four sorted-subset donors had higher generation probabilities. Pairwise subsampling led to the expectation that sequencing depth would affect the degree of clonotype sharing among donors. Incomplete sequencing was indicated by rarefaction of sorted-subset datasets, despite the large sequencing depth.

The donors were healthy, HIV-negative adults who had no recently reported acute infections or vaccinations. Every donor was a Caucasian adult living in Nashville, Tennessee, USA. CD4+ T cells were enriched by magnetic negative selection, after which naive cells were positively selected on CD45RA and the negative fraction was taken as the memory subset. Blood was collected by leukapheresis, and PBMCs were isolated by Ficoll-Histopaque density gradient centrifugation and then cryopreserved in liquid nitrogen vapor phase. Analytical flow cytometry was used to check the purity and quantity of every magnetically sorted T cell population. Each sorted fraction had its genomic DNA isolated and then quantified by UV absorbance on a Nanodrop 2000c. Using the deep immunoSEQ assay, multiplex PCR amplified TCR CDR3 regions from genomic DNA. Extracted genomic DNA from each cell subset was spread evenly across all wells of several immunoSEQ 96-well plates, with each plate serving as a replicate. For sorted subsets, approximately 200 ng of genomic DNA, equivalent to 30,000 or so T cell genomes, went into each replicate PCR. Purified libraries were measured with a Qubit 3.0 fluorometer, size-checked on a Bioanalyzer 2100, and measured again with the KAPA Library Quantification kit. Each immunoSEQ 96-well plate was sequenced on its own single-read 150-cycle Illumina NextSeq 550 flow cell. Regarding the original processing steps: Because the immunoSEQ output included only junctional sequences and no quality scores, the filtering could not be the same as the filtering used for full-length reads. To assign V/J genes and CDR3, sequences were annotated using PyIR, a Python wrapper for IgBLAST v1.9, with IMGT germline references. Any read was removed if the V/J assignment was weak (E-value above 1e-6), the CDR3 was missing, or the read contained stop codons, out-of-frame junctions, or ambiguous translated residues. A V3J clonotype was defined by an identical inferred V gene, J gene, and CDR3 amino acid sequence. To compute the percentage overlap between repertoires, the number of shared unique clonotypes was divided by the size of the smaller repertoire. RTK rarefaction, the Chao1 estimator, and Recon v2.1 estimates of unobserved clonotypes were used to assess repertoire richness. Generation probabilities were computed with OLGA for all TCRbeta clonotypes obtained by the gDNA method from a few donors. TCRdb limited this immuneACCESS table to in-frame rearrangements with V and J called. A share of clones is missing; checked studies link under half to unresolved V genes, and the rest is unexplained. V, J and clone size are those of that table, while D and trimming were read from the DNA. The sample table holds 2 million to 2.5 million clones, of which about 94% were seen once. Jointly, the top ten make up 0.13% of the sample.

A note on this clone: Its specific antigen is unknown. Nothing much larger sits one base from this clone, and base qualities are not available.

CDR1 and CDR2 (SGHNT, YENEEA) derive from the germline V gene. Taken from cysteine to phenylalanine, the CDR3 has 14 residues. The retained sequence is limited to the CDR3, 42 bases, with the frame set at the first base. After removal of 0 bases from V and 3 bases from J, the junction retains 1 base not matched to a gene. The clonotype comes from a man between 18 and 35 years old in good health. The rearranged segments are TRBV11-3 and TRBJ2-5; TRBD2 matches 7 bases in the middle. The sample was naive CD4+ T cells sorted from blood. The sample's cell subset or site, from its label and the paper: CD45RA+ positively selected. CDR3 sequence: CASSLEGREETQYF. The sequenced DNA: TGTGCCAGCAGCTTAGAGGGGAGGGAAGAGACCCAGTACTTC.